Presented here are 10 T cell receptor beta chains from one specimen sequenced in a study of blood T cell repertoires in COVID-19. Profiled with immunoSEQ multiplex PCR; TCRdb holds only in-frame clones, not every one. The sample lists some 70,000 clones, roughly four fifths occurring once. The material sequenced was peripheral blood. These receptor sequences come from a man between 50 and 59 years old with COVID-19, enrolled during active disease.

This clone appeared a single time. As DNA, the CDR3 is TGTGCCAGTAGAAGGACAGGGTCGAATTCACCCCTCCACTTT. Its translation is CASRRTGSNSPLHF. V and J are TRBV19 and TRBJ1-6, with TRBD1 identical over 8 bases. Germline V gene lookup returns CDR1 LNHDA and CDR2 SQIVND (reference sequence). With 6 bases clipped from V and 7 bases from J, the junction kept 5 bases outside the gene matches. The length of the CDR3 is 14 residues.

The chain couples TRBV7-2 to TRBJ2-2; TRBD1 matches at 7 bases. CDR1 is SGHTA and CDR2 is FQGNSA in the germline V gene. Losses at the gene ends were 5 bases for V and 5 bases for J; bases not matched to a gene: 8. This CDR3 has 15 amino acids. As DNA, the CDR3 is TGTGCCAGCAGCCCCCGACAGGGCGAAACCGGGGAGCTGTTTTTT. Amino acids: CASSPRQGETGELFF.

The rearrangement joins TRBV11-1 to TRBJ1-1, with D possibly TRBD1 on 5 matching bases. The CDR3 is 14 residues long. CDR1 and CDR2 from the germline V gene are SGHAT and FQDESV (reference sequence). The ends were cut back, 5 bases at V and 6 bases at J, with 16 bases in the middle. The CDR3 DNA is TGTGCCAGCAGCCCTTATCGGGGGGAGGCTGAAGCTTTCTTT. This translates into CASSPYRGEAEAFF.

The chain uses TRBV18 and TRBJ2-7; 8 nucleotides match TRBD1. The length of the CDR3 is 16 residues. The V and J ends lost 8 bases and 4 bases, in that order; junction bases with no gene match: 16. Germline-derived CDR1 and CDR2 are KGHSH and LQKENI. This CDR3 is CASRRRLDRASYEQYF. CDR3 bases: TGTGCCAGCCGTCGCCGCCTGGACAGGGCAAGTTACGAGCAGTACTTC.

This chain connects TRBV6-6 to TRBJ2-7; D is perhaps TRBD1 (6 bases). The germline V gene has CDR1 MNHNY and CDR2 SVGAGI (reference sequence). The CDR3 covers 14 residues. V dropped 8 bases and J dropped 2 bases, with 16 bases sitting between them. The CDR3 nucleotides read TGTGCCAGCTTTGACCGGGACACCGCCTACGAGCAGTACTTC. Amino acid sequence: CASFDRDTAYEQYF.

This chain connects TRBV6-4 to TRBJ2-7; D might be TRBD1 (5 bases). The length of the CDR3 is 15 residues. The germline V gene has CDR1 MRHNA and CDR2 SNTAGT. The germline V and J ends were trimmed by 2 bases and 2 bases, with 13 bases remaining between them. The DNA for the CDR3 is TGTGCCAGCAGTGACCCGGCAGGGATCCCCTACGAGCAGTACTTC. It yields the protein CASSDPAGIPYEQYF.

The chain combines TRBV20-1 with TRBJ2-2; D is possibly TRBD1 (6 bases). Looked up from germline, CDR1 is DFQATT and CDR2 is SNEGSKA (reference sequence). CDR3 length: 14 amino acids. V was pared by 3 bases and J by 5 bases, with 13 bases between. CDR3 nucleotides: TGCAGTGCTAGTGGGGCAGGGGTTACCGGGGAGCTGTTTTTT. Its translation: CSASGAGVTGELFF.

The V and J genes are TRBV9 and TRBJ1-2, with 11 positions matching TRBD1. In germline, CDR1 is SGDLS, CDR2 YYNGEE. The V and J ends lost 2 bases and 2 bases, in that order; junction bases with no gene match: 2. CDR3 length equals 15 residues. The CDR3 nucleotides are TGTGCCAGCAGCGTTCGGGACAGGGGGAACTATGGCTACACCTTC. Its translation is CASSVRDRGNYGYTF.

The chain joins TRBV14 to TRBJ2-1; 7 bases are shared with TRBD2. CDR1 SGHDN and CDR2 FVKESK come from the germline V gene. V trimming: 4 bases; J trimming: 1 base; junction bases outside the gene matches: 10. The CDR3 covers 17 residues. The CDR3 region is CASSPLLGLGSYNEQFF. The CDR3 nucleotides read TGTGCCAGCAGCCCCCTTCTCGGACTAGGTTCCTACAATGAGCAGTTCTTC. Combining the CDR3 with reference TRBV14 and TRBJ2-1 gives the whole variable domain EAGVTQFPSHSVIEKGQTVTLRCDPISGHDNLYWYRRVMGKEIKFLLHFVKESKQDESGMPNNRFLAERTGGTYSTLKVQPAELEDSGVYFCASSPLLGLGSYNEQFFGPGTRLTVL.

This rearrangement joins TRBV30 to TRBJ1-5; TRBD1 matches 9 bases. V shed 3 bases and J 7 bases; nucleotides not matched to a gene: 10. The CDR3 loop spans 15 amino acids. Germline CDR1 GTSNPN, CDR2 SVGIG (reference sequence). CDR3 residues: CAWSPGTGIRQPQHF. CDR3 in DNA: TGTGCCTGGAGCCCCGGGACAGGGATAAGGCAGCCCCAGCATTTT.